The 22 T cell receptor beta chains below all came from one sample that was sequenced in a study of post-analysis software for immune sequencing data (dated by TCRdb to 2014 to 2015). The library was produced with PCR. TCRdb names Illumina HiSeq 2500 as the instrument used. To reduce PCR and sequencing biases, unique molecular identifiers were incorporated into the TCR beta cDNA libraries. TCRdb cleaned the public reads at Q25 with fastp, built clones with MiXCR and kept in-frame beta chains. Each record represents a unique CDR3 protein, reported with the most common genes and DNA among its rows. The sample table lists fewer than 850,000 distinct CDR3 sequences, roughly 27% of them with a count of one. The ten top clones hold around 0.56% of the sample. These receptors have no identified antigens. Broad study findings and their caveats: Four or five TRBV segments, including TRBV5-6, TRBV5-1 and TRBV20-1, were significantly more frequent in patients than controls.

Sequencing used blood. The receptors were gathered from a girl between 10 and 17 years old with multiple sclerosis.

The rearrangement links TRBV29-1 to TRBJ2-3; D is undetermined. CDR1 is SQVTM, CDR2 ANQGSEA, per germline. Trimming left V 5 bases short and J 1 base short, with 10 bases between. The CDR3 spans 13 residues. The CDR3, as DNA: TGCAGCGTTCGGGTGTCTGGCACAGATACGCAGTATTTT. Protein sequence: CSVRVSGTDTQYF.

This clonotype was observed a few times. The V and J genes are TRBV6-4 and TRBJ1-2, with 7 bases matching TRBD1. CDR1 MRHNA and CDR2 SNTAGT come from the germline V gene. The CDR3 is 12 amino acids. Unmatched junction bases numbered 2, after V lost 6 bases and J lost 4 bases. The CDR3 reads CASRGTAYGYTF. The CDR3, as DNA: TGTGCCAGCAGGGGGACAGCCTATGGCTACACCTTC.

This clonotype showed up just a few times. V usage is TRBV5-5 and J usage is TRBJ2-5, with D perhaps assigned TRBD1 or TRBD2 (5 bases each). Germline loops: CDR1 SGHKS, CDR2 YYEKEE (reference sequence). V was trimmed by 5 bases and J by 0 bases, leaving 14 bases between them. The CDR3 loop spans 15 amino acids. Here the CDR3 reads CASRNRDPHQETQYF. The CDR3 DNA reads as TGTGCCAGCAGAAACCGGGACCCTCACCAAGAGACCCAGTACTTC.

This clonotype was picked up a small number of times. V usage is TRBV6-6 and J usage is TRBJ2-4; D remains ambiguous. The CDR3 spans 11 residues. Per germline, CDR1 MNHNY and CDR2 SVGAGI (reference sequence). Trimming removed 6 bases at V and 5 bases at J, with 5 bases between. The CDR3 protein is CASRVQNIQYF. The CDR3 nucleotides read TGTGCCAGCAGGGTACAAAACATTCAGTACTTC.

The sample holds many counts of this clonotype. V usage is TRBV4-3 and J usage is TRBJ2-7; either TRBD1 or TRBD2 may supply D (5 bases each). The CDR3 length is 16 residues. Per the germline V gene, CDR1 is LGHNA and CDR2 is YSLEER. V lost 1 base and J lost 3, with 16 bases in between. In DNA, the CDR3 is TGCGCCAGCAGCCAAGCCCCCGGGGCAGCTAGCTACGAGCAGTACTTC. Translated, it gives CASSQAPGAASYEQYF.

This clonotype came up a few times. CDR3 protein: CSAGLAGGPGDTQYF. The DNA for the CDR3 is TGCAGTGCTGGACTAGCGGGAGGGCCGGGAGATACGCAGTATTTT. The rearrangement uses TRBV20-1 and TRBJ2-3; 15 positions match TRBD2. The germline gives CDR1 DFQATT, CDR2 SNEGSKA (reference sequence). The J segment lost 5 bases and the V segment lost 5 bases, leaving 5 bases of the junction unmatched. This CDR3 is built from 15 residues.

This clonotype was picked up a small number of times. CDR3 amino acids: CSARKGDGGSTDTQYF. DNA of the CDR3: TGCAGTGCTCGGAAAGGCGACGGGGGGAGCACAGATACGCAGTATTTT. V gene TRBV20-1 combines with J gene TRBJ2-3, with 7 bases lining up with TRBD2. Per germline, CDR1 DFQATT and CDR2 SNEGSKA (reference sequence). The CDR3 sequence is 16 residues long. J gave up 0 bases and V 5 bases, and 11 bases lay outside the gene matches.

The sample holds a few counts of this clonotype. V usage is TRBV7-2 and J usage is TRBJ2-5; a possible D gene is TRBD2 (5 bases). There are 16 residues in the CDR3. Trimming cost V 0 bases and J 4 bases, with 15 bases left between them. The germline V gene has CDR1 SGHTA and CDR2 FQGNSA. The CDR3 loop reads CASSLALTRVGETQYF. CDR3 nucleotide sequence: TGTGCCAGCAGCTTAGCGCTAACTAGAGTAGGAGAGACCCAGTACTTC.

The V and J genes are TRBV27 and TRBJ2-1; either TRBD1 or TRBD2 may fit D (5 bases each). The V gene's germline CDR1 is MNHEY and CDR2 SMNVEV (reference sequence). The CDR3 loop spans 13 amino acids. The V gene lost 5 bases and the J gene lost 8 bases, with 13 bases spanning the gap. CDR3 nucleotides: TGTGCCAGCAGTCTAAAAGGGACGCATGAGCAGTTCTTC. It yields the protein CASSLKGTHEQFF.

V is TRBV6-5 and J is TRBJ2-3, with TRBD2 identical over 9 bases. The CDR3 loop spans 15 amino acids. Germline CDR1 MNHEY, CDR2 SVGAGI. V was pared by 1 base and J by 5 bases, with 4 bases of the junction left unmatched. The CDR3 DNA follows: TGTGCCAGCAGTTACTTCGCGACTAGCGGAGATACGCAGTATTTT. Translating it yields CASSYFATSGDTQYF.

A few counts support this clonotype. The V and J genes are TRBV6-5 and TRBJ1-1, with D perhaps matching TRBD1 (6 bases). V gave up 2 bases and J gave up 4 bases, with 14 bases separating them. The CDR3 length is 15 residues. Germline V lookup: CDR1 MNHEY, CDR2 SVGAGI. As DNA, the CDR3 is TGTGCCAGCAGTTACACGTATAGGGGGGTCACTGAAGCTTTCTTT. It yields the protein CASSYTYRGVTEAFF.

This clonotype was seen only a few times. The chain links TRBV12-3 or TRBV12-4 to TRBJ2-5; TRBD1 might be the D (6 bases). This CDR3 has 13 residues. V dropped 6 bases and J dropped 5 bases, with 13 bases sitting between them. The CDR3 loop reads CASSSVRGETQYF. Here the CDR3 DNA reads TGTGCCAGCAGCTCCGTCAGGGGTGAGACCCAGTACTTC.

About this clonotype: Compared with germline, one end of the junction differs, possibly owing to a read error. V and J are TRBV27 and TRBJ2-1; no firm D call. The length of the CDR3 is 14 residues. CDR1 MNHEY and CDR2 SMNVEV come from the germline V gene (reference sequence). DNA of the CDR3: TGTGCCACGGCGGACGGATCACCCTACAATGAGCAGGTCTTC. It is translated as CATADGSPYNEQVF.

Turning to this clonotype: One end of the junction varies from germline; a read error may be responsible. This chain joins TRBV10-3 and TRBJ2-1; possibly TRBD2 for D (5 bases). This CDR3 has 15 amino acids. CDR1 and CDR2 from the germline V gene are ENHRY and SYGVKD. The CDR3, as DNA: TGCGCCATCAATGATTACACGGGGAAAGGCCATGAGCAGTTCTTC. It yields the protein CAINDYTGKGHEQFF.

The chain couples TRBV6-5 to TRBJ1-2, with D unresolved. The CDR3 runs to 16 residues. CDR1 MNHEY and CDR2 SVGAGI come from the germline V gene. V was trimmed by 6 bases and J by 2 bases, leaving 19 bases between them. CDR3 protein: CASSPTHPELNYGYTF. CDR3 sequence (DNA): TGTGCCAGCAGCCCCACCCACCCGGAGCTCAACTATGGCTACACCTTC.

The CDR3 is CASSEYTWKRGTTDTQYF. Written as DNA, the CDR3 is TGTGCCAGCAGTGAATACACGTGGAAGCGGGGGACCACAGATACGCAGTATTTT. The chain joins TRBV6-1 to TRBJ2-3; 8 bases fit TRBD2. The CDR3 spans 18 residues. CDR1 is MNHNS and CDR2 is SASEGT in the germline V gene. The J segment lost 2 bases and the V segment lost 2 bases, leaving 12 bases of the junction unmatched.

The chain uses TRBV29-1 and TRBJ2-2; 10 nucleotides agree with TRBD2. J was trimmed by 3 bases and V by 4 bases; bases with no gene match: 5. Germline CDR1 reads SQVTM; CDR2 reads ANQGSEA. There are 15 residues in the CDR3. This CDR3 is CSVGSSGGYTGELFF. The CDR3 DNA is TGCAGCGTTGGTTCTAGCGGGGGATACACCGGGGAGCTGTTTTTT.

The chain uses TRBV20-1 and TRBJ2-1, with TRBD2 as a possible D gene (6 bases). Trimming shortened V by 4 bases and J by 15 bases, and 16 bases separated the two germline ends. Germline loops: CDR1 DFQATT, CDR2 SNEGSKA (reference sequence). This CDR3 is 11 amino acids long. The CDR3 here is CSATGVQRAFF. The CDR3 DNA reads TGCAGTGCTACCGGCGTTCAGCGGGCGTTCTTC.

This clonotype was counted between two and nine times. The chain employs TRBV29-1 and TRBJ2-4; the match to TRBD2 covers 10 bases. The J call may be mistaken, given a closer DNA end match to TRBJ2-7. The germline V gene has CDR1 SQVTM and CDR2 ANQGSEA. This CDR3 spans 15 amino acids. This chain's CDR3 is CSVGTGASGSYEQYF. In DNA, the CDR3 is TGCAGCGTAGGGACCGGGGCTAGCGGGAGCTACGAGCAGTACTTC.

This clonotype was observed a few times. The CDR3 sequence: CASSLSWSNTDTQYF. CDR3 bases: TGTGCCAGCAGTTTATCGTGGAGTAACACAGATACGCAGTATTTT. The chain carries TRBV27 and TRBJ2-3, with D unclear. Trimming pared 0 bases from V and 2 bases from J, leaving 9 bases between. There are 15 residues in the CDR3. Looked up from germline, CDR1 is MNHEY and CDR2 is SMNVEV (reference sequence).

This clonotype was observed many times. The chain has TRBV4-3 and TRBJ2-7, with D possibly TRBD2 on 6 matching bases. The CDR3 extends over 14 amino acids. Germline V gives CDR1 LGHNA, CDR2 YSLEER. V was clipped by 4 bases and J by 2 bases, with 12 bases between them. The CDR3, as DNA: TGCGCCAGCAGCCGCGGGACGCAAACCTACGAGCAGTACTTC. It is translated as CASSRGTQTYEQYF.

The chain has TRBV29-1 and TRBJ2-3; TRBD2 agrees at 9 bases. Germline V gene data show CDR1 as SQVTM and CDR2 as ANQGSEA. The CDR3 runs to 13 residues. J was trimmed by 4 bases and V by 4 bases; bases with no gene match: 3. For the CDR3, the DNA is TGCAGCGTTGGCGGGAGGGCCGCAGATACGCAGTATTTT. It yields the protein CSVGGRAADTQYF.